Listed below are T cell receptor beta chains from one sample, sequenced in a study of T cells after yellow fever vaccination. Each CDR3 protein gets one entry after TCRdb re-called the 5' RACE reads with MiXCR. The sample contains hundreds of thousands of distinct CDR3 sequences, 9% to 15% of which appear only once. The sequenced sample was PBMCs, obtained on the day of the yellow fever booster vaccination. Receptors originate from a man aged 25-45 years who received the YFV17D yellow fever vaccine. The CDR3 runs from the conserved cysteine through the conserved F or W. A D gene is named only where the DNA matches it firmly. Not all rows give a size; the values are once, few, many and, for expanded clones, a class.

V gene: TRBV20-1
D gene: NA
clone size: NA
J gene: TRBJ2-1
CDR3 DNA: TGCAGTGCCCCGGACTTGGACAATGAGCAGTTCTTC
CDR3 protein: CSAPDLDNEQFF

V gene: TRBV7-2
D gene: TRBD1
clone size: many
J gene: TRBJ2-2
CDR3 DNA: TGTGCCAGCAGCTCCCAGGGGGCGAACACCGGGGAGCTGTTTTTT
CDR3 protein: CASSSQGANTGELFF

V gene: TRBV14
D gene: TRBD1
clone size: few
J gene: TRBJ2-7
CDR3 DNA: TGTGCCAGCAGCCGGTCTCGGACAGGGGGCCTCTCCTACGAGCAGTACTTC
CDR3 protein: CASSRSRTGGLSYEQYF

V gene: TRBV9
D gene: NA
clone size: few
J gene: TRBJ1-1
CDR3 DNA: TGTGCCAGCAGCGTTTTGGTGAACACTGAAGCTTTCTTT
CDR3 protein: CASSVLVNTEAFF

V gene: TRBV30
D gene: NA
clone size: NA
J gene: TRBJ1-5
CDR3 DNA: TGTGCCTGGAGTGGCGGTCCCATCGGGAGACGGCCCCAGCATTTT
CDR3 protein: CAWSGGPIGRRPQHF

V gene: TRBV3-1
D gene: NA
clone size: NA
J gene: TRBJ2-7
CDR3 DNA: TGTGCCAGCAGCCCCTCCGACAGGCCCTCCTACGAGCAGTACTTC
CDR3 protein: CASSPSDRPSYEQYF

V gene: TRBV27
D gene: NA
clone size: few
J gene: TRBJ1-2
CDR3 DNA: TGTGCCAGCAGTTTGGAAGGGGGTAACTATGGCTACACCTTC
CDR3 protein: CASSLEGGNYGYTF

V gene: TRBV7-2
D gene: NA
clone size: few
J gene: TRBJ2-6
CDR3 DNA: TGTGCCAGCAGCTACTTCCCGCGGACTGGGGCCAACGTCCTGACTTTC
CDR3 protein: CASSYFPRTGANVLTF

V gene: TRBV20-1
D gene: TRBD2
clone size: few
J gene: TRBJ2-3
CDR3 DNA: TGCAGTGCTGAAACTAGCGGGAGGGCCACAGATACGCAGTATTTT
CDR3 protein: CSAETSGRATDTQYF

V gene: TRBV6-5
D gene: NA
clone size: NA
J gene: TRBJ2-7
CDR3 DNA: TGTGCCAGCAGTTACGAAGATACAGGGCTGGGCGAGCAGTACTTC
CDR3 protein: CASSYEDTGLGEQYF

V gene: TRBV7-2
D gene: TRBD2
clone size: NA
J gene: TRBJ2-4
CDR3 DNA: TGTGCCAGCAGCCTAGGGGGACTAGTCGGAAACATTCAGTACTTC
CDR3 protein: CASSLGGLVGNIQYF

V gene: TRBV19
D gene: TRBD2
clone size: NA
J gene: TRBJ2-1
CDR3 DNA: TGTGCCAGTAGGTCAGGACTAGCGGGAGAATCCTACAATGAGCAGTTCTTC
CDR3 protein: CASRSGLAGESYNEQFF

V gene: TRBV20-1
D gene: NA
clone size: NA
J gene: TRBJ2-1
CDR3 DNA: TGCAGTGGAGCGGAGCCCTACAATGAGCAGTTCTTC
CDR3 protein: CSGAEPYNEQFF

V gene: TRBV18
D gene: NA
clone size: few
J gene: TRBJ2-2
CDR3 DNA: TGTGCCAGCTCACTCTCGACAGGAGGTCTGACCGGGGAGCTGTTTTTT
CDR3 protein: CASSLSTGGLTGELFF

V gene: TRBV24-1
D gene: TRBD2
clone size: few
J gene: TRBJ2-1
CDR3 DNA: TGTGCCACCAGTGATACACCCTCAGGAGGACTAGCGACAAATGAGCAGTTCTTC
CDR3 protein: CATSDTPSGGLATNEQFF

V gene: TRBV12-3/TRBV12-4
D gene: NA
clone size: NA
J gene: TRBJ1-1
CDR3 DNA: TGTGCCAGCAGACGAGGGACCGCTGAAGCTTTCTTT
CDR3 protein: CASRRGTAEAFF

V gene: TRBV7-2
D gene: TRBD2
clone size: NA
J gene: TRBJ2-5
CDR3 DNA: TGTGCCAGCAGCCGTAGCGGGCAACAAGAGACCCAGTACTTC
CDR3 protein: CASSRSGQQETQYF

V gene: TRBV7-3
D gene: TRBD2
clone size: few
J gene: TRBJ2-5
CDR3 DNA: TGTGCCAGCAGCATATCGGGACTAGAGCTTGGGACCCAGTACTTC
CDR3 protein: CASSISGLELGTQYF

V gene: TRBV11-2
D gene: NA
clone size: NA
J gene: TRBJ2-5
CDR3 DNA: TGTGCCACGGGGAGACAAGAGACCCAGTACTTC
CDR3 protein: CATGRQETQYF

V gene: TRBV29-1
D gene: NA
clone size: few
J gene: TRBJ1-1
CDR3 DNA: TGCAGCGTTGAAAAGGGGGATTTATATGAAGCTTTCTTT
CDR3 protein: CSVEKGDLYEAFF

V gene: TRBV4-2
D gene: NA
clone size: NA
J gene: TRBJ2-7
CDR3 DNA: TGTGCCAGCAGCCATCAGGCCGAAAGAGTAGGCGAGCAGTACTTC
CDR3 protein: CASSHQAERVGEQYF

V gene: TRBV5-1
D gene: NA
clone size: few
J gene: TRBJ1-6
CDR3 DNA: TGCGCCAGCAGCTTAAGCACCGGGACGGGGAATTCACCCCTCCACTTT
CDR3 protein: CASSLSTGTGNSPLHF

V gene: TRBV7-3
D gene: NA
clone size: few
J gene: TRBJ2-5
CDR3 DNA: TGTGCCAGCAGCTTATCTGTGGGGGCTGGAGAGACCCAGTACTTC
CDR3 protein: CASSLSVGAGETQYF

V gene: TRBV29-1
D gene: TRBD2
clone size: NA
J gene: TRBJ2-4
CDR3 DNA: TGCAGCGTTGAAGACGGGACTAGCGGGTTCGGCGAAAACATTCAGTACTTC
CDR3 protein: CSVEDGTSGFGENIQYF

V gene: TRBV7-9
D gene: TRBD2
clone size: few
J gene: TRBJ2-3
CDR3 DNA: TGTGCCAGCAGCTTAGCTTTCCGGGGGGAAAGCACAGATACGCAGTATTTT
CDR3 protein: CASSLAFRGESTDTQYF

V gene: TRBV12-3/TRBV12-4
D gene: NA
clone size: NA
J gene: TRBJ2-2
CDR3 DNA: TGTGCCACCCGACTATCAACGGGGGAGCTGTTTTTT
CDR3 protein: CATRLSTGELFF

V gene: TRBV5-1
D gene: TRBD2
clone size: many
J gene: TRBJ2-5
CDR3 DNA: TGCGCCAGCAGCCAGGGACTAGCGGGAGTTGAGACCCAGTACTTC
CDR3 protein: CASSQGLAGVETQYF

V gene: TRBV7-9
D gene: NA
clone size: NA
J gene: TRBJ2-3
CDR3 DNA: TGTGCCAGCCAAGCCATGGATGGAGATACGCAGTATTTT
CDR3 protein: CASQAMDGDTQYF

V gene: TRBV21-1
D gene: NA
clone size: few
J gene: TRBJ2-7
CDR3 DNA: TGTGCCAGCAGCAAAAATGGCTCCTACGAGCAGTACTTC
CDR3 protein: CASSKNGSYEQYF

V gene: TRBV20-1
D gene: NA
clone size: NA
J gene: TRBJ2-3
CDR3 DNA: TGCAGTGCTAGTGAGCCCCGGTTCACAGATACGCAGTATTTT
CDR3 protein: CSASEPRFTDTQYF

V gene: TRBV15
D gene: NA
clone size: few
J gene: TRBJ2-3
CDR3 DNA: TGTGCCACCAGCGGGAGTGGGATCTCAACAGATACGCAGTATTTT
CDR3 protein: CATSGSGISTDTQYF

V gene: TRBV20-1
D gene: NA
clone size: few
J gene: TRBJ1-2
CDR3 DNA: TGCAGTGCACCGAAACAAAGACAGTACGATGGCTACACCTTC
CDR3 protein: CSAPKQRQYDGYTF

V gene: TRBV19
D gene: TRBD2
clone size: NA
J gene: TRBJ2-1
CDR3 DNA: TGTGCCAGTAGCGCCACTAGCGGAGAATACAATGAGCAGTTCTTC
CDR3 protein: CASSATSGEYNEQFF

V gene: TRBV5-1
D gene: TRBD2
clone size: few
J gene: TRBJ2-7
CDR3 DNA: TGCGCCAGCAGCTACACTAGCGGGAGCTCCTACGAGCAGTACTTC
CDR3 protein: CASSYTSGSSYEQYF

V gene: TRBV20-1
D gene: NA
clone size: few
J gene: TRBJ1-5
CDR3 DNA: TGCAGTGCTAGAAGGAACAGGGTTCAGCCCCAGCATTTT
CDR3 protein: CSARRNRVQPQHF

V gene: TRBV20-1
D gene: NA
clone size: many
J gene: TRBJ1-5
CDR3 DNA: TGCAGTGCTAGAACAGCATTCAATCAGCCCCAGCATTTT
CDR3 protein: CSARTAFNQPQHF

V gene: TRBV25-1
D gene: NA
clone size: NA
J gene: TRBJ2-7
CDR3 DNA: TGTGCCAGCAGTGAAGGACACCCCTACGAGCAGTACTTC
CDR3 protein: CASSEGHPYEQYF

V gene: TRBV5-1
D gene: TRBD2
clone size: NA
J gene: TRBJ2-1
CDR3 DNA: TGCGCCAGCAGCAACCCTACAACTCTAGCGGGAGAGGGTGAGCAGTTCTTC
CDR3 protein: CASSNPTTLAGEGEQFF

V gene: TRBV28
D gene: NA
clone size: NA
J gene: TRBJ2-1
CDR3 DNA: TGTGCCAGCAGTTTTCGGGGGGCAAGGAATGAGCAGTTCTTC
CDR3 protein: CASSFRGARNEQFF

V gene: TRBV12-3/TRBV12-4
D gene: NA
clone size: NA
J gene: TRBJ2-7
CDR3 DNA: TGTGCCAGCAGTTTAGGCCGGATCGAGCAGTACTTC
CDR3 protein: CASSLGRIEQYF

V gene: TRBV20-1
D gene: NA
clone size: NA
J gene: TRBJ2-1
CDR3 DNA: TGCAGTGCGTCGGACCCGGCGCGGGGGCGCGATGAGCAGTTCTTC
CDR3 protein: CSASDPARGRDEQFF

V gene: TRBV20-1
D gene: TRBD2
clone size: once
J gene: TRBJ2-1
CDR3 DNA: TGCAGTGCTAGAACCGGGACTAGCGCTTACAATGAGCAGTTCTTC
CDR3 protein: CSARTGTSAYNEQFF

V gene: TRBV3-1
D gene: NA
clone size: NA
J gene: TRBJ1-4
CDR3 DNA: TGTGCCAGCAGGCAGACGGTCGACGCAGAAAAACTGTTTTTT
CDR3 protein: CASRQTVDAEKLFF

V gene: TRBV5-5
D gene: NA
clone size: NA
J gene: TRBJ1-5
CDR3 DNA: TGTGCCAGCAGCTTGCTTACAGCCAATCAGCCCCAGCATTTT
CDR3 protein: CASSLLTANQPQHF

V gene: TRBV19
D gene: TRBD2
clone size: few
J gene: TRBJ2-7
CDR3 DNA: TGTGCCAGTAGTATCGGCCTAGCGGGAGTGGAGCAGTACTTC
CDR3 protein: CASSIGLAGVEQYF

V gene: TRBV5-1
D gene: NA
clone size: NA
J gene: TRBJ1-5
CDR3 DNA: TGCGCCAGCAGCACGGGGACCCTCGGGGATTATAGCAATCAGCCCCAGCATTTT
CDR3 protein: CASSTGTLGDYSNQPQHF

V gene: TRBV4-1
D gene: NA
clone size: NA
J gene: TRBJ2-7
CDR3 DNA: TGCGCCAGCAGCCAACACGTGGGACTCGCGGAGCAGTACTTC
CDR3 protein: CASSQHVGLAEQYF

V gene: TRBV5-6
D gene: NA
clone size: NA
J gene: TRBJ2-5
CDR3 DNA: TGTGCCAGCAGCCGGTATATGGGGGAAGAGACCCAGTACTTC
CDR3 protein: CASSRYMGEETQYF

V gene: TRBV16
D gene: NA
clone size: NA
J gene: TRBJ1-5
CDR3 DNA: TGTGCCAGCAGCCACGGTCAAGGTCAGCCCCAGCATTTT
CDR3 protein: CASSHGQGQPQHF

V gene: TRBV14
D gene: NA
clone size: NA
J gene: TRBJ2-2
CDR3 DNA: TGTGCCAGCACGGAACAAGACACCGGGGAGCTGTTTTTT
CDR3 protein: CASTEQDTGELFF

V gene: TRBV20-1
D gene: NA
clone size: many
J gene: TRBJ2-2
CDR3 DNA: TGCAGTGCCTACAGGGTGGACACCGGGGAGCTGTTTTTT
CDR3 protein: CSAYRVDTGELFF

V gene: TRBV6-2/TRBV6-3
D gene: TRBD2
clone size: few
J gene: TRBJ2-1
CDR3 DNA: TGTGCCATCGGACTAGCGGGAAGCCAGGGGGGGTACAATGAGCAGTTCTTC
CDR3 protein: CAIGLAGSQGGYNEQFF

V gene: TRBV6-4
D gene: TRBD2
clone size: many
J gene: TRBJ2-1
CDR3 DNA: TGTGCCAGCGGAGTAGCGGGAGGAATCAATGAGCAGTTCTTC
CDR3 protein: CASGVAGGINEQFF